This section outlines one TCR beta chain sequence together with its context. The specificity of this receptor is unknown. The record has no base qualities; no much larger clone is one base away. Other DNA sequences of this sample code for an identical CDR3. This entry belongs to a study of blood T cell repertoires in COVID-19 (dated by TCRdb to 2018 to 2020). For the wider study: The collaborator samples originated in the United States, Italy and Spain and spanned the acute and convalescent phases of COVID-19. Deeply sampled blood TCRbeta repertoires from subjects exposed to, actively infected with, or recovered from COVID-19 were included in the dataset. The material from the prospective study consisted of cDNA or gDNA derived from T cells, B-cell-depleted T cells, or PBMCs. Sample metadata almost always included a de-identified subject ID, COVID-19 status, age in years and sex. HLA class I and class II types, where available, came from metadata supplied by the sample provider rather than from assay-based typing. A freely available public database, intended as a resource for researchers studying the immune response to SARS-CoV-2, is where the repertoires were released. Samples were obtained from the ongoing ImmuneRACE study (first 160 participants) and from 1,254 subjects provided by 6 global collaborators.

The collaborating institutions used their own protocols to collect whole blood in K2EDTA tubes. For TCRbeta analysis, collaborator samples were shipped as frozen whole blood, as isolated PBMCs, or as DNA extracted from either sample type. TCRbeta CDR3 regions were amplified from genomic DNA by means of the immunoSEQ Assay, a bias-controlled multiplex PCR. Regarding the original processing steps: The number of nucleated cells in each sample was estimated from the amplification of reference gene primers within the assay. To quantify the absolute abundance of each unique TCRbeta CDR3 rearrangement, sequence reads were collapsed and filtered. For each sample, productive Simpson clonality was calculated as the square root of Simpson's diversity index across productive rearrangements. TCRdb re-hosts the immuneACCESS table, in-frame sequences only. Its copies lack some clones; in the studies checked, an unresolved V gene accounts for under half of them, and the cause for the rest is not known. The V and J calls and clone size are taken from that table; D and trimming were inferred from the DNA. This sample has 140,000 to 150,000 clones in its table, and about 87% of those were observed once. The top ten clonotypes cover 35% to 50% of the sample.

V has 6 bases trimmed and J has 8 bases trimmed; junction bases matching no gene number 4. The CDR3, from cysteine to phenylalanine, totals 13 residues. Only the CDR3 DNA stays, 39 bases, in frame from base 1. The CDR1 and CDR2 encoded by the germline V gene are ENHRY and SYGVKD. Overall study results and their limits: The quantity of clinical and demographic metadata differed by source and by participant and was supplied without curation.

The chain employs TRBV10-3 and TRBJ1-6, and 7 junction bases match TRBD1. The sequenced sample was peripheral blood. The receptor comes from a human donor in a cohort sampled during active COVID-19. The DNA is as follows: TGTGCCATCAGAGGCACAGGGGATTCACCCCTCCACTTT. Its protein reads: CAIRGTGDSPLHF.